A selection of T cell receptor beta chains follows, all from one sample in a study of T cells in Graves' hyperthyroidism and ophthalmopathy. TCRdb re-analysed the multiplex PCR reads in MiXCR, keeping a single row per CDR3 protein. The table has hundreds of thousands of distinct CDR3 sequences, around 13% seen once. The sequencing sample was made of blood. The source of these receptors is a woman aged 45-65 years with Graves' ophthalmopathy. Both conserved end residues are part of each CDR3. D genes are given only for firm matches. Clone size is given for some rows only: seen once, a few or many times, or a class if the clone is expanded.

TRBJ2-7 TRBD1 many 16 TRBV18 TGTGCCAGCTCACCCTTGGAGACAGGGCAACTGTACGAGCAGTACTTC CASSPLETGQLYEQYF
TRBJ2-2 . many 15 TRBV7-3 TGTGCCAGCAGCTTATCGGGTGATACCACCGGGGAGCTGTTTTTT CASSLSGDTTGELFF
TRBJ1-1 . many 15 TRBV18 TGTGCCAGCTCACCACCCTCGGGGTCGCGCACTGAAGCTTTCTTT CASSPPSGSRTEAFF
TRBJ2-2 . few 14 TRBV7-2 TGTGCCAGCAGCTTAGCGAGGGGGAGGGGGGAGCTGTTTTTT CASSLARGRGELFF
TRBJ2-3 . many 17 TRBV28 TGTGCCAGCAGTTTATCCATCTATGAGCAAGGCACAGATACGCAGTATTTT CASSLSIYEQGTDTQYF
TRBJ2-7 . . 20 TRBV6-1 TGTGCCAGCAGTGATGACGGCGGGACGGCGATCAGTGGGCCCACCTACGAGCAGTACTTC CASSDDGGTAISGPTYEQYF
TRBJ1-2 . . 16 TRBV28 TGTGCCAGCAGGGTCCGGGGGGCACTAAAGAACTATGGCTACACCTTC CASRVRGALKNYGYTF
TRBJ1-1 TRBD1 many 14 TRBV12-3/TRBV12-4 TGTGCCAGCAGTAGACGACAGGGGGGCACTGAAGCTTTCTTT CASSRRQGGTEAFF
TRBJ2-3 . many 14 TRBV7-6 TGTGCCAGCAGCTTAATGTATGCCCGGGATACGCAGTATTTT CASSLMYARDTQYF
TRBJ2-1 . many 14 TRBV7-8 TGTGCCAGCAGCTTAAGGCCGACTAGTCTTGAGCAGTTCTTC CASSLRPTSLEQFF
TRBJ2-7 . . 11 TRBV25-1 TGTGCCAGCAGTGTAGCTAAAGAGCAGTACTTC CASSVAKEQYF
TRBJ2-7 . many 13 TRBV7-2 TGTGCCAGCAGCCCCGCCACGGTGGGCGAGCAGTACTTC CASSPATVGEQYF
TRBJ2-1 . . 13 TRBV9 TGTGCCAGCGGTGGGAGTTCAGTAGATGAGCAGTTCTTC CASGGSSVDEQFF
TRBJ1-4 TRBD1 many 16 TRBV5-1 TGCGCCAGCAGCTTGGTCCCGACAGGGGTTAATGAAAAACTGTTTTTT CASSLVPTGVNEKLFF
TRBJ2-2 TRBD1 . 17 TRBV19 TGTGCCAGTAGTATCGGAATTCAGGGGGCAGGCACCGGGGAGCTGTTTTTT CASSIGIQGAGTGELFF
TRBJ2-1 TRBD1 many 13 TRBV28 TGTGCCAGCAGTTTATACAGGGGCGGTGAGCAGTTCTTC CASSLYRGGEQFF
TRBJ2-1 TRBD1 many 17 TRBV7-9 TGTGCCAGCAGCTTGGCCCCGACCGGGACAGGAAACAATGAGCAGTTCTTC CASSLAPTGTGNNEQFF
TRBJ2-1 . many 15 TRBV12-3/TRBV12-4 TGTGCCAGCAGTTTATGGGGAGGACGGAGTGGTGAGCAGTTCTTC CASSLWGGRSGEQFF
TRBJ1-5 . many 15 TRBV6-2/TRBV6-3 TGTGCCAGCCAGCCCCACGGGGGGGTTCGACAGCCCCAGCATTTT CASQPHGGVRQPQHF
TRBJ1-1 TRBD1 many 15 TRBV30 TGTGCCTGGAGTTCCTCGGGACAGGGGGTCACTGAAGCTTTCTTT CAWSSSGQGVTEAFF
TRBJ2-1 TRBD2 . 17 TRBV28 TGTGCCAGCAAAAAGACTTCCATAGCGGGAGGCTACAATGAGCAGTTCTTC CASKKTSIAGGYNEQFF
TRBJ2-1 . many 14 TRBV5-1 TGCGCCAGCAGCTCTGGGGGCGCCTACAATGAGCAGTTCTTC CASSSGGAYNEQFF
TRBJ2-4 TRBD1 many 13 TRBV20-1 TGCAGTGCGCCCCGGACAGGGAATGACATTCAGTACTTC CSAPRTGNDIQYF
TRBJ1-1 . many 14 TRBV28 TGTGCCAGCAGTCCCGGACCCGCGAACACTGAAGCTTTCTTT CASSPGPANTEAFF
TRBJ2-5 . . 15 TRBV28 TGTGCCAGCAGTCTCCACAAGGGGGAACAAGAGACCCAGTACTTC CASSLHKGEQETQYF
TRBJ2-1 TRBD1 many 15 TRBV7-2 TGTGCCAGCAGCTTCGGGACAGGGGTTGTCGATGAGCAGTTCTTC CASSFGTGVVDEQFF
TRBJ2-1 TRBD2 many 18 TRBV27 TGTGCCAGCTCGAGGTTAGCTAGCGGGAGGGTTGCTGTTAATGAGCAGTTCTTC CASSRLASGRVAVNEQFF
TRBJ2-3 . many 14 TRBV5-1 TGCGCCAGCAGCCCCCAGGGAAGCACAGATACGCAGTATTTT CASSPQGSTDTQYF